This T cell receptor beta chain was identified during a study of blood T cell repertoires in COVID-19. Overall study context: Acute and convalescent COVID-19 specimens originated in the United States, Italy and Spain. T cells, B-cell-depleted T cells, or PBMCs supplied cDNA or gDNA.

This CDR3 spans 19 amino acids. Per germline, CDR1 MNHEY and CDR2 SMNVEV (reference sequence). Trimming took off 0 bases at V and 1 base at J, with 19 bases between the two ends. Original methodology: Reference gene primer amplification gave estimated nucleated cell counts. Produced via immunoSEQ multiplex PCR; TCRdb's table is partial and in-frame only. The V and J calls and clone size are taken from that table; D and trimming were inferred from the DNA. The data show roughly 360,000 clones, with about four fifths seen just once and 1.1% held by the top ten. This sequence joins TRBV27 and TRBJ1-5, with D possibly being TRBD1 (5 bases). The specimen sequenced was peripheral blood. This clonotype originated in a human donor with acute or convalescent COVID-19. The donor label of this sample is uncertain. The CDR3 bases are TGTGCCAGCAGTTTATCACAGGCTTGGAGCGGGAAAAGCAATCAGCCCCAGCATTTT. It is translated as CASSLSQAWSGKSNQPQHF.